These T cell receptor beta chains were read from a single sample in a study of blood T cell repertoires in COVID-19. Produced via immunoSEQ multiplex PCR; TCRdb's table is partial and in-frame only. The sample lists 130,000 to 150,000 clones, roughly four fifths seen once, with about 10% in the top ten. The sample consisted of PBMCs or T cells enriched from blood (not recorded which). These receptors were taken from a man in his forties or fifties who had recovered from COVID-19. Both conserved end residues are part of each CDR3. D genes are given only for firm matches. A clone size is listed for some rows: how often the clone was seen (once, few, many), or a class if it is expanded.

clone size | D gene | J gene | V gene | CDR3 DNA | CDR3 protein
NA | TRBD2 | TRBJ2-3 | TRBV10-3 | TGTGCCATCAGTGAGTCGGGGACTAGTCAAGATACGCAGTATTTT | CAISESGTSQDTQYF
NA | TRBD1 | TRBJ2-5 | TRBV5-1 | TGCGCCAGCAGCCTACCGGGACAGCAAGAGACCCAGTACTTC | CASSLPGQQETQYF
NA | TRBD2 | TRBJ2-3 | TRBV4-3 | TGCGCCAGCAGCCAAGAACCGACGGGCGGGGGGGCCAATACGCAGTATTTT | CASSQEPTGGGANTQYF
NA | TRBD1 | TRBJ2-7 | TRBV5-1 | TGCGCCAGCAGCTTGACGACAGGGAGTTACGAGCAGTACTTC | CASSLTTGSYEQYF
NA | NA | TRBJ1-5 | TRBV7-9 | TGTGCCAGCAGCCTCCCAGGGAATCAGCCCCAGCATTTT | CASSLPGNQPQHF
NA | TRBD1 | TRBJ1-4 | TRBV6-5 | TGTGCCAGCAGTTACACGACAGGGACGAATGAAAAACTGTTTTTT | CASSYTTGTNEKLFF
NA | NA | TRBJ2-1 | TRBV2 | TGTGCCAGCACCGAGGGACACCTCAGCTCCTACAATGAGCAGTTCTTC | CASTEGHLSSYNEQFF
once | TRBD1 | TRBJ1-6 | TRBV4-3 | TGCGCCAGCAGCCAAGAGACGGGACAGGCCGCCAATAATTCACCCCTCCACTTT | CASSQETGQAANNSPLHF
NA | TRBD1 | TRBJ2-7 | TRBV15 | TGTGCCACCAGCACTCGGACAGGGAACTACGAGCAGTACTTC | CATSTRTGNYEQYF
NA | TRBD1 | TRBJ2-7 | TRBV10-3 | TGTGCCATCCGGACAGGGGGTAACGAGCAGTACTTC | CAIRTGGNEQYF
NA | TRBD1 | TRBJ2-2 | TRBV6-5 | TGTGCCAGCAGTAGGGACAGGGCAGGGGAGCTGTTTTTT | CASSRDRAGELFF
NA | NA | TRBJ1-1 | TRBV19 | TGTGCCAGTAGTTACGGGGGTTGGACTGAAGCTTTCTTT | CASSYGGWTEAFF
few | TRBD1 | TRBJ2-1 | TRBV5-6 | TGTGCCAGCACAGGGGGAAGCTCCTACAATGAGCAGTTCTTC | CASTGGSSYNEQFF
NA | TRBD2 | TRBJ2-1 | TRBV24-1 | TGTGCCACCAGTGATTCGAGACTAGCGGGGAGCTCCTACAATGAGCAGTTCTTC | CATSDSRLAGSSYNEQFF
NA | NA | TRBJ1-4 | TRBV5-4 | TGTGCCAGCAGCAGGACCACAGGGATAACTAATGAAAAACTGTTTTTT | CASSRTTGITNEKLFF
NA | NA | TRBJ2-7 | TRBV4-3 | TGCGCCAGCAGCCAAGATCTAGGTTCCAGGGTGAACAACGAGCAGTACTTC | CASSQDLGSRVNNEQYF
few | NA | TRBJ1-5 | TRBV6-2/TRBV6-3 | TGTGCCAGCAGTTACTCGGGCAGGGATCAGCCCCAGCATTTT | CASSYSGRDQPQHF
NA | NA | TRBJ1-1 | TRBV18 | TGTGCCAGCTCACCGCAATCACAGGGAACGGCTGAAGCTTTCTTT | CASSPQSQGTAEAFF
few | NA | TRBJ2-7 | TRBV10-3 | TGTGCCATCACCGATGACAGTCTCTTGGGGAACTACGAGCAGTACTTC | CAITDDSLLGNYEQYF
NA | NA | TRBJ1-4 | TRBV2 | TGTGCCAGCAGGCCAGGTCGCGAAAAACTGTTTTTT | CASRPGREKLFF
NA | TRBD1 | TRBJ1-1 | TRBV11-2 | TGTGCCAGCAGCTCCGACAGGGGCACGGACACTGAAGCTTTCTTT | CASSSDRGTDTEAFF
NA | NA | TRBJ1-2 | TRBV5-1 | TGCGCCAGCAGCTTGGTTCAGGGGCCGTATGGCTACACCTTC | CASSLVQGPYGYTF
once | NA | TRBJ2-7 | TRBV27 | TGTGCCAGCAGTTTATCGTCCCTATACGAGCAGTACTTC | CASSLSSLYEQYF
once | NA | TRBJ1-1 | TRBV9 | TGTGCCAGCAGCGTAGGTCCAGGGGCCCCGGAACCCCTACTCTCGGAAGCTTTCTTT | CASSVGPGAPEPLLSEAFF
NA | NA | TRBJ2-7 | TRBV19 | TGTGCCAGTAGTAACCAAGGGACCGGGACTTACGAGCAGTACTTC | CASSNQGTGTYEQYF
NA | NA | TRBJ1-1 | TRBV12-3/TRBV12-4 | TGTGCCAGCAGAAAGGGAGAGGGCACTGAAGCTTTCTTT | CASRKGEGTEAFF
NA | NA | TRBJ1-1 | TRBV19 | TGTGCCAGTAGCTTTTTAGAGGGCACTGAAGCTTTCTTT | CASSFLEGTEAFF
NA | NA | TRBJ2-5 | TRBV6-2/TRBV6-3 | TGTGCCAGCAGCCCCGGGGAGACCCAGTACTTC | CASSPGETQYF
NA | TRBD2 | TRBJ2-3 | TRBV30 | TGTGGTGGGAGCGGGGCCCTCACAGATACGCAGTATTTT | CGGSGALTDTQYF
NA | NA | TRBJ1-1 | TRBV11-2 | TGTGCCAGCAGCCCAAGGTCCAACGGGGACGGGGGATCTTTCTTT | CASSPRSNGDGGSFF
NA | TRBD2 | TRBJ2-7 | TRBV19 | TGTGCCAGTAGTATGGCCGGGACTACCCCTCGCGAGCAGTACTTC | CASSMAGTTPREQYF
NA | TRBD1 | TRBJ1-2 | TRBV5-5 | TGTGCCAGCAGCGGGGCCGTGGGACAGGGGGCCGCTAACTATGGCTACACCTTC | CASSGAVGQGAANYGYTF
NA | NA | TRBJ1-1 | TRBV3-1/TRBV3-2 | TGTGCCAGCAGCCAATACAGCTCGAACACTGAAGCTTTCTTT | CASSQYSSNTEAFF
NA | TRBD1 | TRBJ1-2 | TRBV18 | TGTGCCAGCTCACCCTCAGGGGGTAACTATGGCTACACCTTC | CASSPSGGNYGYTF
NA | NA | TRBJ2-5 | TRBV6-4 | TGTGCCAGCAGTGACTCGAAAAAACAGGAAAACCAAGAGACCCAGTACTTC | CASSDSKKQENQETQYF
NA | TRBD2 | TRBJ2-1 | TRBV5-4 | TGTGCCAGCAGCTTGGGCACTAGCGGGGCGCCATCCTACAATGAGCAGTTCTTC | CASSLGTSGAPSYNEQFF
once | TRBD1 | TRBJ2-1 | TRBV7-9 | TGTGCCAGCAGCCCAGGGACAGTTATTGGGCAGTTCTTC | CASSPGTVIGQFF